Listed below are T cell receptor beta chains from one sample, sequenced in a study of T cells in Graves' hyperthyroidism and ophthalmopathy. From the multiplex PCR reads, TCRdb called clonotypes with MiXCR, one entry per CDR3 protein. The table shows 380,000 or so distinct CDR3 sequences, with 13% occurring only once. Specimen: blood. The receptors derive from a man younger than 45 with Graves' hyperthyroidism that later progressed to Graves' ophthalmopathy. Both conserved end residues are trimmed from each CDR3.

v_call cdr3_aa
TRBV12-3/TRBV12-4 ASSYGDGTGELF
TRBV6-1 ASSEFWTGGNYNEQF
TRBV29-1 SPEAGTEAF
TRBV20-1 SASGGLNTGELF
TRBV10-3 AIRQENTEAF
TRBV18 ASSPGVSQPQH
TRBV5-6 ASSLGQNYEQY
TRBV6-1 ASRENEKLF
TRBV30 AWSSLRETQY
TRBV28 ASRNQETQY
TRBV7-9 ASSQGASGGPSGTQY
TRBV7-9 ASSKGLAGGLSTDTQY
TRBV9 ASSDFTGGWETQY
TRBV5-1 ASSLDRHTEAF
TRBV20-1 SARVPGTYEQY
TRBV2 ASSEAGQPQH
TRBV28 ASSLTGGTSYNEQF
TRBV11-2 ASSLFTSGAIHNEQF
TRBV9 ASSTRTGPTGELF
TRBV2 ASLYREGNEQF
TRBV12-3/TRBV12-4 ASSSNRRGLVRNTGELF
TRBV20-1 SARDLVSSDTQY
TRBV20-1 SANPQETQY
TRBV9 ASSVLGEGETQY
TRBV20-1 SARRQGFQPQH
TRBV13 ASSLGDRAETQY
TRBV14 ASSQNGGVVTDTQY
TRBV28 ASSRHRGNTEAF
TRBV3-1 ASSPSRVRYGYT
TRBV20-1 SAEDRRYYEQY
TRBV7-2 ASSLVTGVSNQPQH
TRBV28 ASSFGGGVNSALH
TRBV19 ASRPHLGGDGYT
TRBV2 ASSEEQGETQY
TRBV20-1 SARDFGTGNTEAF
TRBV27 ASSMKRDTQY
TRBV11-1 ASSSTNLAGVTYEQY
TRBV11-2 ASSLDFGNEQF
TRBV9 ASSITDTQY